Below are 26 T cell receptor beta chains sequenced from a single sample in a study of CD8+CD57+ T cells in acquired aplastic anemia. TCR beta VDJ and CDR3 were profiled, and genomic DNA was the template. Via MiXCR, TCRdb re-called the reads, giving one row per CDR3 protein. The profile shows some 170,000 distinct CDR3 sequences, approximately 40% of them singletons. Sequenced: sorted CD4+, CD8+, or CD8+CD57+ T cells (not recorded which) from PBMCs. The receptors here all came from a human donor in good health.

In this sample, this clonotype turned up many times. The V call is TRBV5-1, the J call TRBJ2-7; D perhaps matches TRBD2 (6 bases). V was clipped by 0 bases and J by 3 bases, with 10 bases between them. The CDR3 has 14 amino acids. Looked up from germline, CDR1 is SGHRS and CDR2 is YFSETQ. The CDR3 nucleotides are TGCGCCAGCAGCTTGGGTTCGGGGGTCTACGAGCAGTACTTC. Translated, it gives CASSLGSGVYEQYF.

This clonotype was observed at least ten times. A junction end diverges from the germline sequence, so it may reflect a read error. The chain couples TRBV4-1 to TRBJ1-2; D not certain. Germline values: CDR1 MGHRA, CDR2 YSYEKL. This CDR3 has 12 amino acids. The CDR3 sequence is CASSQEVRPCVF. CDR3 coding DNA: TGCGCCAGCAGCCAAGAAGTCCGGCCTTGTGTTTTC.

This clonotype was seen at least ten times. This sequence joins TRBV4-1 and TRBJ2-3; D call uncertain. Germline V lookup: CDR1 MGHRA, CDR2 YSYEKL. V gave up 0 bases and J gave up 7 bases, with 8 bases separating them. This CDR3 has 13 amino acids. CDR3 in amino acids: CASSQDNWNTQYF. The CDR3 DNA reads as TGCGCCAGCAGCCAAGATAATTGGAATACGCAGTATTTT.

The chain couples TRBV15 to TRBJ2-7; a weak D match, TRBD2 (5 bases). The germline V and J ends were trimmed by 4 bases and 9 bases, with 16 bases remaining between them. This CDR3 is built from 13 residues. Germline V gene sequence: CDR1 LNHNV, CDR2 YYDKDF (reference sequence). The CDR3 DNA reads as TGTGCCACCAGCACCTTCCGGGAAGGAGGGCAGTACTTC. Protein sequence: CATSTFREGGQYF.

V is TRBV5-5 and J is TRBJ1-5; the D gene is possibly TRBD1 (5 bases). Germline V gene data show CDR1 as SGHKS and CDR2 as YYEKEE (reference sequence). Trimming took 4 bases from V and 7 from J, leaving 12 bases between them. This CDR3 contains 13 residues. CDR3 nucleotides: TGTGCCAGCAGCGTCCAGGGTGGCCAGCCCCAGCATTTT. It encodes CASSVQGGQPQHF.

The chain carries TRBV12-3 or TRBV12-4 and TRBJ2-7; 9 positions agree with TRBD1. V was clipped by 5 bases and J by 3 bases; unmatched bases: 5. The CDR3 runs to 14 residues. This chain's CDR3 is CASSPGTGYYEQYF. In DNA, the CDR3 is TGTGCCAGCAGTCCCGGGACAGGGTACTACGAGCAGTACTTC.

This clonotype was counted at least ten times. The chain carries TRBV20-1 and TRBJ1-5; D might be TRBD1 (6 bases). Trimming removed 6 bases at V and 0 bases at J, with 12 bases between. Germline-derived CDR1 and CDR2 are DFQATT and SNEGSKA (reference sequence). The CDR3 sequence is 14 residues long. CDR3 protein: CSAIQQGSNQPQHF. CDR3 DNA: TGCAGTGCCATCCAACAGGGTAGCAATCAGCCCCAGCATTTT.

The rearrangement joins TRBV9 to TRBJ2-2; D possibly corresponds to TRBD2 (7 bases). With 3 bases removed from V and 9 bases from J, the gap between germline ends came to 9 bases. CDR3 length: 12 residues. Germline V gene lookup returns CDR1 SGDLS and CDR2 YYNGEE. Here the CDR3 reads CASSAGGRELFF. In DNA, the CDR3 is TGTGCCAGCAGCGCGGGGGGCAGGGAGCTGTTTTTT.

The chain combines TRBV24-1 with TRBJ1-1; the match to TRBD1 covers 8 bases. Trimming took 7 bases from V and 4 from J; bases not matched to a gene: 4. Looked up from germline, CDR1 is KGHDR and CDR2 is SFDVKD. This CDR3 has 13 residues. The CDR3 spells CATRSGGLTEAFF. The CDR3 region has the DNA TGTGCCACCAGGTCAGGGGGCCTCACTGAAGCTTTCTTT.

This clonotype was counted ten times or more. J is TRBJ1-5 and V is TRBV5-1; D gene uncertain. CDR1 is SGHRS, CDR2 YFSETQ, per germline. This CDR3 has 14 amino acids. V lost 0 bases and J 6 bases, leaving 10 bases between the germline ends. The CDR3 is CASSLGPWGQPQHF. CDR3 nucleotide sequence: TGCGCCAGCAGCTTGGGGCCTTGGGGTCAGCCCCAGCATTTT.

This clonotype was seen at least ten times. This chain joins TRBV24-1 and TRBJ2-1, with D perhaps matching TRBD2 (6 bases). Germline assignment: CDR1 KGHDR and CDR2 SFDVKD. The CDR3 covers 15 residues. V shed 9 bases and J shed 6 bases, with 20 bases lying between them. CDR3: CATGLSGTPLNEQFF. As DNA, the CDR3 is TGTGCCACCGGACTTAGCGGCACCCCCCTCAATGAGCAGTTCTTC.

Regarding this clonotype: The final CDR3 position lacks the conserved phenylalanine or tryptophan, pointing to a likely read error. The genes are TRBV12-3 or TRBV12-4 and TRBJ2-1; weak D call: TRBD1 (5 bases). Trimming cost V 6 bases and J 3 bases, with 12 bases left between them. This CDR3 spans 14 amino acids. CDR3 sequence: CASSTSTGYNEQFL. The CDR3 DNA is TGTGCCAGCAGCACGAGCACAGGCTACAATGAGCAGTTCCTC.

This clonotype was detected ten times or more. The chain joins TRBV4-1 to TRBJ2-3, with D possibly being TRBD2 (5 bases). The V and J ends lost 5 bases and 6 bases respectively, with 12 bases between them. This CDR3 spans 13 amino acids. In germline, CDR1 is MGHRA, CDR2 YSYEKL. The CDR3 region is CASSTRTRDTQYF. CDR3 DNA: TGCGCCAGCAGCACGCGGACTCGGGATACGCAGTATTTT.

This chain uses TRBV10-1 with TRBJ2-1; D is possibly TRBD2 (6 bases). Trimming removed 0 bases from V and 1 base from J, with 13 bases in between. CDR3 length: 17 residues. From germline, CDR1 is WNHNN and CDR2 SYGVQD (reference sequence). This CDR3 reads CASSESTRGLSYNEQFF. CDR3 bases: TGCGCCAGCAGTGAGTCGACTAGAGGACTGTCCTACAATGAGCAGTTCTTC.

In its sample, this clonotype was seen many times. The rearrangement uses TRBV7-2 and TRBJ2-1; 10 nucleotides match TRBD2. CDR1 is SGHTA, CDR2 FQGNSA, per germline. There are 15 residues in the CDR3. Trimming at V came to 4 bases and at J to 8 bases, leaving 8 bases not matched to a gene. The CDR3 region is CASSSSASGSYEQFF. Here the CDR3 DNA reads TGTGCCAGCAGCTCGTCGGCTAGCGGGAGCTATGAGCAGTTCTTC.

The chain combines TRBV5-1 with TRBJ2-5, with D perhaps given as TRBD1 or TRBD2 (6 bases each). Germline values: CDR1 SGHRS, CDR2 YFSETQ. The V gene lost 4 bases and the J gene lost 9 bases, with 22 bases spanning the gap. The CDR3 runs to 15 residues. The CDR3 here is CASSPEGDSVQPQYF. CDR3 in DNA: TGCGCCAGCAGCCCGGAGGGGGACTCCGTCCAGCCCCAGTACTTC.

In this sample, this clonotype turned up many times. The chain has TRBV2 and TRBJ2-7; 7 bases map to TRBD1. V lost 6 bases and J lost 2; bases outside the gene matches: 7. Germline CDR1 SNHLY, CDR2 FYNNEI. This CDR3 region has 14 residues. CDR3 sequence reads: CASRDRRTPYEQYF. DNA of the CDR3: TGTGCCAGCAGGGACAGGCGAACTCCCTACGAGCAGTACTTC.

As regards this clonotype: One junction end does not reproduce the germline sequence, and a read error may be involved. The chain has TRBV10-3 and TRBJ1-4; TRBD1 is a possible D gene (6 bases). The CDR3 is made up of 18 amino acids. Germline-derived CDR1 and CDR2 are ENHRY and SYGVKD. CDR3 amino acids: CASSYSIWSLGGNEKLFF. CDR3 nucleotide sequence: TGTGCCAGCAGTTACTCGATTTGGAGCTTAGGGGGTAATGAAAAACTGTTTTTT.

The sample holds many counts of this clonotype. The chain combines TRBV7-6 with TRBJ2-7; TRBD2 matches 12 bases. Germline CDR1 is SGHVS and CDR2 is FNYEAQ. V lost 3 bases and J lost 0; bases outside the gene matches: 0. The CDR3 consists of 15 residues. CDR3 sequence reads: CASSLTSGSSYEQYF. DNA for the CDR3: TGTGCCAGCAGCTTGACTAGCGGGAGCTCCTACGAGCAGTACTTC.

CDR3 residues: CATSDSRGGYADTQYF. The CDR3 nucleotides are TGTGCCACCAGTGACTCGCGGGGGGGCTACGCAGATACGCAGTATTTT. The chain couples TRBV24-1 to TRBJ2-3; the match to TRBD2 covers 9 bases. Germline CDR1 is KGHDR and CDR2 is SFDVKD. The J segment lost 4 bases and the V segment lost 4 bases, leaving 8 bases of the junction unmatched. CDR3 length: 16 residues.

The V gene is TRBV4-1, the J gene TRBJ1-2, with 8 bases matching TRBD1. This CDR3 is built from 15 residues. V was clipped by 2 bases and J by 6 bases; unmatched bases: 8. Germline CDR1 is MGHRA and CDR2 is YSYEKL. The DNA for the CDR3 is TGCGCCAGCAGCCAACCGACTGACAGGGGCGATGGCTACACCTTC. Encoded protein: CASSQPTDRGDGYTF.

This clonotype was recorded many times. The rearrangement uses TRBV7-2 and TRBJ1-1; the D is unclear. This CDR3 spans 13 amino acids. V dropped 8 bases and J dropped 1 base, with 11 bases sitting between them. The germline V gene encodes CDR1 SGHTA and CDR2 FQGNSA. The CDR3: CASAKSKNTEAFF. CDR3 nucleotides: TGTGCCAGCGCAAAGAGTAAGAACACTGAAGCTTTCTTT.

About this clonotype: This clone may be a read error of a much larger clone one base away. The chain recombines TRBV9 with TRBJ2-1, with TRBD1 matching 8 bases. There are 16 residues in the CDR3. CDR1 and CDR2 (germline): SGDLS, YYNGEE. The CDR3 loop reads CACSAEDRVPYNEQFF. The CDR3 nucleotides are TGTGCCTGCAGCGCTGAGGACAGGGTCCCCTACAATGAGCAGTTCTTC.

The CDR3 sequence: CASSPGGLAGSGEQYF. CDR3 sequence (DNA): TGTGCCAGCAGCCCGGGGGGACTAGCGGGATCGGGCGAGCAGTACTTC. The chain carries TRBV4-2 and TRBJ2-7; 13 nucleotides agree with TRBD2. Losses at the gene ends were 4 bases for V and 6 bases for J; bases not matched to a gene: 9. CDR1 is LGHNA and CDR2 is YNFKEQ in the germline V gene. The CDR3 runs to 16 residues.

The CDR3 spells CASSFSGRGRGTDTQYF. In nucleotides, the CDR3 is TGTGCCAGCAGTTTCTCTGGCAGGGGGCGCGGTACAGATACGCAGTATTTT. The gene calls are TRBV6-2 or TRBV6-3 and TRBJ2-3; 8 positions agree with TRBD1. Per germline, CDR1 MNHEY and CDR2 SVGEGT. The CDR3 contains 17 residues. Trimming removed 4 bases from V and 3 bases from J; junction bases left unmatched: 12.

The rearrangement links TRBV24-1 to TRBJ2-7; TRBD2 aligns across 13 bases. The V and J ends lost 6 bases and 2 bases, in that order; junction bases with no gene match: 6. The CDR3 has 16 residues. Germline V gene sequence: CDR1 KGHDR, CDR2 SFDVKD. The CDR3 protein is CATSPSGTSGTYEQYF. CDR3 nucleotide sequence: TGTGCCACCAGTCCGTCCGGGACTAGCGGGACCTACGAGCAGTACTTC.